The clone carrying this T cell receptor (beta chain) was found once. Its antigen is currently unknown. TCRdb's table, derived via immunoSEQ multiplex PCR, lists solely in-frame clones and lacks some. The sample holds tens of thousands of clones, 87% seen once. V was pared by 0 bases and J by 4 bases, with 5 bases of the junction left unmatched. The length of the CDR3 is 17 residues. Looked up from germline, CDR1 is LGHNA and CDR2 is YNFKEQ. The data are from a study of OX40 agonist ivuxolimab in advanced cancers. Overall study findings and caveats: Partial responders at 0.1-3.0 mg/kg showed near-lowest clonal expansion. Normalized T-cell clonal expansion was also low in some nonresponders.

The clonotype was recovered from an adult with an advanced solid tumor such as melanoma, head and neck, liver or kidney cancer. The chain joins TRBV4-2 to TRBJ2-2; 10 bases match TRBD1. The sample in question was CD4+ or CD8+ T cells sorted from blood, obtained in a trial of the OX40 agonist ivuxolimab. The DNA of the CDR3 is TGTGCCAGCAGCCAAGAAATTCGGACAGGGGGCACCGGGGAGCTGTTTTTT. It codes for CASSQEIRTGGTGELFF.